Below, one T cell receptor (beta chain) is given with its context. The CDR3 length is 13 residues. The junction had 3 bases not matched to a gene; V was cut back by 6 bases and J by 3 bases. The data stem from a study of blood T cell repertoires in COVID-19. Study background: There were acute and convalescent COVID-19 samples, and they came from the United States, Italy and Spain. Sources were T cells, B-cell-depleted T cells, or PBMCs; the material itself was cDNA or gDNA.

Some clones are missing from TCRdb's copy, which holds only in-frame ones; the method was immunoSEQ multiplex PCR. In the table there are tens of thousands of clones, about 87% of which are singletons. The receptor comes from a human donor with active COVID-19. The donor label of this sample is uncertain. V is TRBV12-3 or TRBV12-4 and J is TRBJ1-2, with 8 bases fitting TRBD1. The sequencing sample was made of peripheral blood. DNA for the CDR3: TGTGCCAGCAGGGGACAGGCTCACTATGGCTACACCTTC. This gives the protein CASRGQAHYGYTF.